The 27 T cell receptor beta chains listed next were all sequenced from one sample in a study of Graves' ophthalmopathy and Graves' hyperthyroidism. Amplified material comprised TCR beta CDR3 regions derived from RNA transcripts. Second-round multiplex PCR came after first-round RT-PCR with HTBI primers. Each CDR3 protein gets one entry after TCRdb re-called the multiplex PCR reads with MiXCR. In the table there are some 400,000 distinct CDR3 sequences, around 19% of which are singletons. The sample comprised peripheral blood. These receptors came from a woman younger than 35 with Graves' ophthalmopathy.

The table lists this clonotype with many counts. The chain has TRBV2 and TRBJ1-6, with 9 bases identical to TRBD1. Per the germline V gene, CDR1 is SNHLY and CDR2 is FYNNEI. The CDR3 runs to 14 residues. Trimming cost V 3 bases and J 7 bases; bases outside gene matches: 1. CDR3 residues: CASSDGQGNSPLHF. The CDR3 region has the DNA TGTGCCAGCAGTGACGGACAGGGGAATTCACCCCTCCACTTT.

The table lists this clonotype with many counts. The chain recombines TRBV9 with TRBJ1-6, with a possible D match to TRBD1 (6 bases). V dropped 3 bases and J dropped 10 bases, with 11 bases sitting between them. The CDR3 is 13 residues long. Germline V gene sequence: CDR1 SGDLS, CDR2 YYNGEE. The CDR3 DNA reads TGTGCCAGCAGCGGCGGGGGGGGCTCACCCCTCCACTTT. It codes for CASSGGGGSPLHF.

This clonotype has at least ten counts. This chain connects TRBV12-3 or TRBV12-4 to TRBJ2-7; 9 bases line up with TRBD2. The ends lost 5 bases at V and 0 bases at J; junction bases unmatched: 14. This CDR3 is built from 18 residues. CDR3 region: CASSPGGREGQSSYEQYF. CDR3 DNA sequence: TGTGCCAGCAGTCCCGGGGGGCGGGAGGGCCAGAGCTCCTACGAGCAGTACTTC.

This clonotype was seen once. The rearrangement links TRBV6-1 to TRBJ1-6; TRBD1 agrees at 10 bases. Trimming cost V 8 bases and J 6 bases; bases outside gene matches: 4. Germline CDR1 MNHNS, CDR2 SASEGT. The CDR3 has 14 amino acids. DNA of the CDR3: TGTGCCAGCGGCCGGGACAGGGGTAATTCACCCCTCCACTTT. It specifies CASGRDRGNSPLHF.

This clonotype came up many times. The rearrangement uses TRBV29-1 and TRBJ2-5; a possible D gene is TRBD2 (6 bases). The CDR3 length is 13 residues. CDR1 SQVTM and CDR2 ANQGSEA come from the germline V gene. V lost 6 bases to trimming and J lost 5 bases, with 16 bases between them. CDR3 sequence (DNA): TGCAGCGTGGCCCCGGGACTCGGGGAGACCCAGTACTTC. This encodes CSVAPGLGETQYF.

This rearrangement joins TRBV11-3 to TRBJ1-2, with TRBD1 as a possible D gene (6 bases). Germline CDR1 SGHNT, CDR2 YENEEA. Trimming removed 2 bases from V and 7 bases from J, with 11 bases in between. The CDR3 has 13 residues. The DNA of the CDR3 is TGTGCCAGCAGCTTACTGCAGGGGACTGGCTACACCTTC. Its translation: CASSLLQGTGYTF.

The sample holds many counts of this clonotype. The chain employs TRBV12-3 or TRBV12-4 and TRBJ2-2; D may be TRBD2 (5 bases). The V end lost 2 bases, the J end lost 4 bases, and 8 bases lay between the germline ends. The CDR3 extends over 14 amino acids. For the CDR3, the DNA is TGTGCCAGCAGTTTATGGGAGCCCACCGGGGAGCTGTTTTTT. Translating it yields CASSLWEPTGELFF.

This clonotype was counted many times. The DNA for the CDR3 is TGCAGCGCATGCCAAAGGGGACAGTACGAGCAGTACTTC. Its translation: CSACQRGQYEQYF. The V call is TRBV29-1, the J call TRBJ2-7; 7 nucleotides line up with TRBD1. The V and J ends lost 7 bases and 4 bases, in that order; junction bases with no gene match: 10. This CDR3 spans 13 amino acids. In germline, CDR1 is SQVTM, CDR2 ANQGSEA.

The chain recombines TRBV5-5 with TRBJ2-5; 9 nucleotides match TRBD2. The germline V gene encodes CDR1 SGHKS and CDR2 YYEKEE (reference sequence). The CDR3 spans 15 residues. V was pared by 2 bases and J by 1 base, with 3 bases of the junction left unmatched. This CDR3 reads CASSFRGRAQETQYF. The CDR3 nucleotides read TGTGCCAGCAGCTTTCGCGGGAGGGCCCAAGAGACCCAGTACTTC.

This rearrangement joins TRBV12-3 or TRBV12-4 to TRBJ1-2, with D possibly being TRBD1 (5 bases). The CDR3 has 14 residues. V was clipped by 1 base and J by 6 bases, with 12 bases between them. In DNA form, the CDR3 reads TGTGCCAGCAGTTTAGACGGGACCTTCAATGGCTACACCTTC. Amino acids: CASSLDGTFNGYTF.

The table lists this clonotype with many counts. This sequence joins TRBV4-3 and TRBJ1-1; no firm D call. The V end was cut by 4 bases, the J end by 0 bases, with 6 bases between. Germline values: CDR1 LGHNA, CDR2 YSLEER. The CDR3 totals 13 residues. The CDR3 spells CASSPNMNTEAFF. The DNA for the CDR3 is TGCGCCAGCAGCCCGAATATGAACACTGAAGCTTTCTTT.

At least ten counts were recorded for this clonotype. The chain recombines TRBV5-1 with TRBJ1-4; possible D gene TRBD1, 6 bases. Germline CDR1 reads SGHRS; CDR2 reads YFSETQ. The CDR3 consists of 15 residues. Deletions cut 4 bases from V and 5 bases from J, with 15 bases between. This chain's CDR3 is CASSQGGTGNEKLFF. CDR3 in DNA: TGCGCCAGCAGCCAAGGGGGGACGGGGAATGAAAAACTGTTTTTT.

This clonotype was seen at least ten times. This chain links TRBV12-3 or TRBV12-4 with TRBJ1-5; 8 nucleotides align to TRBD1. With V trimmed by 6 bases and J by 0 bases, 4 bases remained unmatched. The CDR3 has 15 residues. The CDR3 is CASSRQGYSNQPQHF. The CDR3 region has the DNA TGTGCCAGCAGCCGACAGGGGTATAGCAATCAGCCCCAGCATTTT.

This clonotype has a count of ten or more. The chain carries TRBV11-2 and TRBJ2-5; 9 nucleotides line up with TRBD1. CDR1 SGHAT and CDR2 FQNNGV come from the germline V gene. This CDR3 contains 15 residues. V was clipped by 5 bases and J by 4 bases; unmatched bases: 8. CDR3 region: CASSLPGQGRETQYF. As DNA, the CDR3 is TGTGCCAGCAGCCTCCCGGGACAGGGTCGAGAGACCCAGTACTTC. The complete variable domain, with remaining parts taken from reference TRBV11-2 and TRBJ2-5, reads EAGVAQSPRYKIIEKRQSVAFWCNPISGHATLYWYQQILGQGPKLLIQFQNNGVVDDSQLPKDRFSAERLKGVDSTLKIQPAKLEDSAVYLCASSLPGQGRETQYFGPGTRLLVL.

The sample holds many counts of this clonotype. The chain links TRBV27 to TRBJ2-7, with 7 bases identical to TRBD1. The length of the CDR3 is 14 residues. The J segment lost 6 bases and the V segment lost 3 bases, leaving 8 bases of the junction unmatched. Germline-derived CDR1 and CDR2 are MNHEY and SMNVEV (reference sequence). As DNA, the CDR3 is TGTGCCAGCAGTTTTGGGACAGACGCGACCGAGCAGTACTTC. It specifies CASSFGTDATEQYF.

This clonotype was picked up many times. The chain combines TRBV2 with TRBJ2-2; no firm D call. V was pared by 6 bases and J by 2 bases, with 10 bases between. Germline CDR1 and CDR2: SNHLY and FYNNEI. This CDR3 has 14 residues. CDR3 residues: CASRSGSNTGELFF. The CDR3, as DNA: TGTGCCAGCAGATCCGGGTCAAACACCGGGGAGCTGTTTTTT.

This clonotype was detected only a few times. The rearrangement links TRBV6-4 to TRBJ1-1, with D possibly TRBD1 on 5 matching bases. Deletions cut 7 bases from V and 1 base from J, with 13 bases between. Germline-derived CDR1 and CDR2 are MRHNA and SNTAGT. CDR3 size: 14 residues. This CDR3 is CASKPGPGNTEAFF. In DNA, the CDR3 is TGTGCCAGCAAGCCAGGGCCGGGGAACACTGAAGCTTTCTTT.

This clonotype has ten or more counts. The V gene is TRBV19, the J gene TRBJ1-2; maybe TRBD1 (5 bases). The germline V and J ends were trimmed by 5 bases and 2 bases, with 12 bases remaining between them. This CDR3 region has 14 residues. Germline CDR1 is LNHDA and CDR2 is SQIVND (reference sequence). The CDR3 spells CASSARDGNYGYTF. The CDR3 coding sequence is TGTGCCAGTAGTGCCCGGGACGGGAACTATGGCTACACCTTC.

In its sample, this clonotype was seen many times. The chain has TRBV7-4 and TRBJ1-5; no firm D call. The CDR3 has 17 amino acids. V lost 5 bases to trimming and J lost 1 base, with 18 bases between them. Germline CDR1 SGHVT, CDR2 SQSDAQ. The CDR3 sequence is CASSQNIGVRSNQPQHF. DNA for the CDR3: TGTGCCAGCAGCCAGAACATCGGGGTGAGGAGCAATCAGCCCCAGCATTTT. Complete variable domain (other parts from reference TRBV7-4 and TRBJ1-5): GAGVSQSPRYKVAKRGRDVALRCDSISGHVTLYWYRQTLGQGSEVLTYSQSDAQRDKSGRPSGRFSAERPERSVSTLKIQRTEQGDSAVYLCASSQNIGVRSNQPQHFGDGTRLSIL.

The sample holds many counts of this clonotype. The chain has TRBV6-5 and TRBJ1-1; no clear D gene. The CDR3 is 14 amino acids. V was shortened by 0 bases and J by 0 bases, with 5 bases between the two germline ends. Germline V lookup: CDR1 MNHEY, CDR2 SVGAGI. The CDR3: CASSYSTVNTEAFF. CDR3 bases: TGTGCCAGCAGTTACTCGACCGTGAACACTGAAGCTTTCTTT.

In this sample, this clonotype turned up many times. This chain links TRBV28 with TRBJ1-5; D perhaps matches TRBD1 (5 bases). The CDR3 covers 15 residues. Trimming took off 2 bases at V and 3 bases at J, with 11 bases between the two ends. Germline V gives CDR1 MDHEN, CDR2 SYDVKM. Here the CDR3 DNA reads TGTGCCAGCAGTTTAGGGACGGCTTACAATCAGCCCCAGCATTTT. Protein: CASSLGTAYNQPQHF.

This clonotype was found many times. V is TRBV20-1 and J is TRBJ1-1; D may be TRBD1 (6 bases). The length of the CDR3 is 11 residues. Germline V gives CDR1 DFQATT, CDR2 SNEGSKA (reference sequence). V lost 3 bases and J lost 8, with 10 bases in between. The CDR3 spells CSARRGREAFF. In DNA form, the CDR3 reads TGCAGTGCTAGGAGGGGGAGGGAAGCTTTCTTT.

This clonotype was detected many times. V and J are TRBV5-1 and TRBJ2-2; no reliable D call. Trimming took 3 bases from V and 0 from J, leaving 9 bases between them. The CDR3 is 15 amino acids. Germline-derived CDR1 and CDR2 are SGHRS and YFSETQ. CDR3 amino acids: CASSWVPSNTGELFF. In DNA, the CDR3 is TGCGCCAGCAGCTGGGTACCCTCGAACACCGGGGAGCTGTTTTTT.

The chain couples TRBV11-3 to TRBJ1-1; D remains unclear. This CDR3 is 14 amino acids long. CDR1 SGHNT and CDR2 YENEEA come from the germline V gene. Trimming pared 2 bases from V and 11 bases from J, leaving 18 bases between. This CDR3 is CASSLKGSRPGAFF. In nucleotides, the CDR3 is TGTGCCAGCAGCTTAAAGGGATCCAGACCCGGGGCTTTCTTT.

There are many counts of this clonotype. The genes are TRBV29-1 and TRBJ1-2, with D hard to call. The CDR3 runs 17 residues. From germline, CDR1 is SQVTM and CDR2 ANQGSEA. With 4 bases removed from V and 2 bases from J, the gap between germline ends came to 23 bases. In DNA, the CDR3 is TGCAGCGTTGGAACCTTCAAGGAGAGAGGGCCGAACTATGGCTACACCTTC. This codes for CSVGTFKERGPNYGYTF.

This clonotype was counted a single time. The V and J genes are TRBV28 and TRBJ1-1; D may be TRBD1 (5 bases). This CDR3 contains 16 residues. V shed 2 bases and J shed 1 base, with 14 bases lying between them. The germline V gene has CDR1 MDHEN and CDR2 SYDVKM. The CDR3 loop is CASSLRRGPRNTEAFF. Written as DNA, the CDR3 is TGTGCCAGCAGTTTACGCCGGGGACCCAGGAACACTGAAGCTTTCTTT.

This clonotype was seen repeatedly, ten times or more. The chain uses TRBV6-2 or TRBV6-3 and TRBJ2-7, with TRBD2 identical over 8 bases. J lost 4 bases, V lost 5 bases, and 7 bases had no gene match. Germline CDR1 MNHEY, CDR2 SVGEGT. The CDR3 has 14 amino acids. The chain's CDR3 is CASSPTRGGYEQYF. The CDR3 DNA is TGTGCCAGCAGTCCCACCCGGGGGGGATACGAGCAGTACTTC.